This T cell receptor (beta chain) was observed in a study of T cell clonality in common variable immunodeficiency. Measured with immunoSEQ multiplex PCR; TCRdb has only the in-frame clones, and not every one. Listed for the sample are tens of thousands of clones, none seen a single time. The CDR3 totals 15 residues. Germline lookup yields CDR1 SEHNR and CDR2 FQNEAQ (reference sequence). This clone occurred a few times. The sequence runs out 3 residues before the end of the CDR3; the remainder is reconstructed from the germline J gene. In the same sample, other DNA sequences code for this CDR3. The receptor's source is a person aged 18 to 75 in good health. The sequencing input was peripheral blood mononuclear cells. The V and J genes are TRBV7-9 and TRBJ1-2; the match to TRBD1 covers 8 bases. Incomplete CDR3 DNA: TGTGCCAGCAGCCCAACCCCCCAGGGGGCGGAGGGA. Its translation is CASSPTPQGAEG. Given in full, the CDR3 is CASSPTPQGAEGYTF. Full variable domain (rest looked up from reference TRBV7-9 and TRBJ1-2): DTGVSQNPRHKITKRGQNVTFRCDPISEHNRLYWYRQTLGQGPEFLTYFQNEAQLEKSRLLSDRFSAERPKGSFSTLEIQRTEQGDSAMYLCASSPTPQGAEGYTFGSGTRLTVV.